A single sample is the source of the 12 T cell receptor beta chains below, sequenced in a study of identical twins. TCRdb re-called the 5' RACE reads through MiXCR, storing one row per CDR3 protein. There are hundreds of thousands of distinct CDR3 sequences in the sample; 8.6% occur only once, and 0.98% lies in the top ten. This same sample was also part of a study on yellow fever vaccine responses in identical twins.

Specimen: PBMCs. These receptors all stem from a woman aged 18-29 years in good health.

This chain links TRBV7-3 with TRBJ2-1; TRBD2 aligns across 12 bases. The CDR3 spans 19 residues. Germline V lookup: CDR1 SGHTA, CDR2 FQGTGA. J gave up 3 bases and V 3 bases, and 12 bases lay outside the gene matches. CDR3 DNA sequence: TGTGCCAGCAGCTTGCGTCCGCTAGCGGGGGGGCTATACTACAATGAGCAGTTCTTC. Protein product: CASSLRPLAGGLYYNEQFF.

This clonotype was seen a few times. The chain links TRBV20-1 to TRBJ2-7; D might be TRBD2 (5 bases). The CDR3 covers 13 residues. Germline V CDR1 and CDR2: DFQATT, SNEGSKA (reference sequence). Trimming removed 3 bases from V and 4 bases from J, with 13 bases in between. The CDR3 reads CSASGGSTYEQYF. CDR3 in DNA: TGCAGTGCTAGTGGTGGGAGTACTTACGAGCAGTACTTC.

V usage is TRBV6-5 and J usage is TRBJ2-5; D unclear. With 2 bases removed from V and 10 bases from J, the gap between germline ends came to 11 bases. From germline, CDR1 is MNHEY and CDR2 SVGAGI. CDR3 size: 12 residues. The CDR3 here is CASSYGDKIQYF. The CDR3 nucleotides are TGTGCCAGCAGTTACGGAGATAAGATCCAGTACTTC.

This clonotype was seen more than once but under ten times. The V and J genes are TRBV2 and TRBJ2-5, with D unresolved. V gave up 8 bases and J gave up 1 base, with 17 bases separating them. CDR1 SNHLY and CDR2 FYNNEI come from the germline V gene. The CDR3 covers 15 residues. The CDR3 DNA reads TGTGCCAGCGGAAGAAGAGGCAGCCTCCAAGAGACCCAGTACTTC. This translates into CASGRRGSLQETQYF.

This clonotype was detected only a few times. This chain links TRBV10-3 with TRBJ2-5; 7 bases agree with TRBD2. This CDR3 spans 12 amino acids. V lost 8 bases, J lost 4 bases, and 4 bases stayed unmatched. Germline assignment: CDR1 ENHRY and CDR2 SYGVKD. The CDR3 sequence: CAIGSSGETQYF. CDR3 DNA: TGTGCCATCGGGTCTAGCGGAGAGACCCAGTACTTC.

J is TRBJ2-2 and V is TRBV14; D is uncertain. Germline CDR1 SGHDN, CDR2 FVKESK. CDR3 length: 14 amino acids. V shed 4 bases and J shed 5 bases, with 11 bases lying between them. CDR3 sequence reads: CASSPGLPTGELFF. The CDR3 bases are TGTGCCAGCAGCCCGGGCCTCCCTACCGGGGAGCTGTTTTTT. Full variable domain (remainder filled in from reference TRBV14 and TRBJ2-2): EAGVTQFPSHSVIEKGQTVTLRCDPISGHDNLYWYRRVMGKEIKFLLHFVKESKQDESGMPNNRFLAERTGGTYSTLKVQPAELEDSGVYFCASSPGLPTGELFFGEGSRLTVL.

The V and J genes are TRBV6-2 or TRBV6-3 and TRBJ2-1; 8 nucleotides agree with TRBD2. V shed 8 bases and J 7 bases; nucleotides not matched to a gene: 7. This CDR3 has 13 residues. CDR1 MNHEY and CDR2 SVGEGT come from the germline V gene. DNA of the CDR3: TGTGCCAGCCGGGGGGGCCTCCGAAATGAGCAGTTCTTC. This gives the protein CASRGGLRNEQFF.

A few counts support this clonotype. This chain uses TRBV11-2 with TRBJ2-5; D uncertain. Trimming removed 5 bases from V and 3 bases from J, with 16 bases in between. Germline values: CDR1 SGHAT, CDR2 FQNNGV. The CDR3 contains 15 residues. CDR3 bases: TGTGCCAGCAGCCTCACTTACGAGAAGAAAGAGACCCAGTACTTC. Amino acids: CASSLTYEKKETQYF.

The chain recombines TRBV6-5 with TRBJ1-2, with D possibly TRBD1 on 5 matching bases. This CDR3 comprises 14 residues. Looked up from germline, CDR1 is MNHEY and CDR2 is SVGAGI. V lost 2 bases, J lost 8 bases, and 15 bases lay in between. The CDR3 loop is CASSYRDSRGGYTF. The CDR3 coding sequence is TGTGCCAGCAGTTACAGGGACTCCCGGGGAGGCTACACCTTC.

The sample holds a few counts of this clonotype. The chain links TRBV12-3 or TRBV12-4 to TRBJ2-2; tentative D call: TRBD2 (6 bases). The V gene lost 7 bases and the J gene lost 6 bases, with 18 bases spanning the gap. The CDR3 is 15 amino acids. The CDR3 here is CASTLGAGRSGELFF. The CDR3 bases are TGTGCCAGCACCTTAGGGGCGGGACGTTCCGGGGAGCTGTTTTTT.

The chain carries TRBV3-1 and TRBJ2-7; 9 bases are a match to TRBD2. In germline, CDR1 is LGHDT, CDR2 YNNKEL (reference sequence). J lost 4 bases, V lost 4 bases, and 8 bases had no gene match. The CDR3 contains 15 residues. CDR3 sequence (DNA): TGTGCCAGCAGCCCAGATCCTGGACTAGCGTACGAGCAGTACTTC. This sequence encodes CASSPDPGLAYEQYF.

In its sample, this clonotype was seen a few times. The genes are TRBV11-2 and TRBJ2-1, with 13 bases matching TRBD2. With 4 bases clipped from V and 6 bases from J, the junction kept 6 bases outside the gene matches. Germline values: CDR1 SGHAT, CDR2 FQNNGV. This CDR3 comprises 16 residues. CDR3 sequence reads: CASSSQLAGGLNEQFF. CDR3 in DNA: TGTGCCAGCAGCTCCCAACTAGCGGGGGGGCTCAATGAGCAGTTCTTC.